Below are 21 T cell receptor beta chains sequenced from a single sample in a study of T cell clonotyping in hematopoietic cell transplantation. Assay: immunoSEQ multiplex PCR; the TCRdb copy retains only in-frame clones and omits some. The sample lists about 2,100 clones; 92% were seen once. The sequencing here drew on peripheral blood mononuclear cells, taken 30 days after allogeneic stem cell transplant. The receptors here all came from a female patient in her fifties who had an allogeneic stem cell transplant from a related donor, so the T cells may come from the graft donor. Some clones in this sample may be carry-over from other donors' samples.

The V and J genes are TRBV7-2 and TRBJ1-1; D is unclear. This CDR3 contains 13 residues. V lost 3 bases and J lost 0, with 5 bases in between. The germline V gene has CDR1 SGHTA and CDR2 FQGNSA. The CDR3 spells CASSFTLNTEAFF. The CDR3 coding sequence is TGTGCCAGCAGCTTCACACTGAACACTGAAGCTTTCTTT.

This clone showed up just once. The V call is TRBV30, the J call TRBJ1-1, with TRBD1 as a possible D gene (6 bases). The CDR3 totals 15 residues. CDR1 is GTSNPN, CDR2 SVGIG, per germline (reference sequence). Trimming removed 2 bases from V and 3 bases from J, with 16 bases in between. This CDR3 reads CAWSYPTGSYTEAFF. In DNA, the CDR3 is TGTGCCTGGAGTTATCCCACAGGGTCATACACTGAAGCTTTCTTT.

The table lists this clone with a count of one. V gene TRBV19 combines with J gene TRBJ2-1; 10 nucleotides align to TRBD2. The germline V gene has CDR1 LNHDA and CDR2 SQIVND (reference sequence). The CDR3 has 16 residues. V gave up 5 bases and J gave up 5 bases; unmatched junction bases: 9. The CDR3 DNA is TGTGCCAGTAGTGGTGGTCTAGCGGGGGAACACAATGAGCAGTTCTTC. Its translation is CASSGGLAGEHNEQFF.

The V gene is TRBV28, the J gene TRBJ2-7; perhaps TRBD2 as D (7 bases). The V end lost 3 bases, the J end lost 3 bases, and 12 bases lay between the germline ends. The CDR3 consists of 14 residues. Looked up from germline, CDR1 is MDHEN and CDR2 is SYDVKM. The CDR3 here is CASSFGGGLYEQYF. Written as DNA, the CDR3 is TGTGCCAGCAGTTTCGGCGGGGGCCTCTACGAGCAGTACTTC.

V and J are TRBV28 and TRBJ1-1, with D hard to call. Per germline, CDR1 MDHEN and CDR2 SYDVKM. Trimming took 6 bases from V and 6 from J, leaving 11 bases between them. CDR3 size: 12 residues. The CDR3 DNA follows: TGTGCCAGCAGGCCCTTTGGTTCTGAAGCTTTCTTT. Its translation is CASRPFGSEAFF.

CDR3 amino acids: CASSQEEGSVHGYTF. In DNA form, the CDR3 reads TGCGCCAGCAGCCAAGAGGAGGGATCGGTCCATGGCTACACCTTC. The rearrangement links TRBV4-3 to TRBJ1-2, with D hard to call. From germline, CDR1 is LGHNA and CDR2 YSLEER. V was shortened by 0 bases and J by 6 bases, with 14 bases between the two germline ends. The CDR3 is made up of 15 amino acids.

The chain is built from TRBV19 and TRBJ1-1, with 7 bases identical to TRBD1. The germline V gene encodes CDR1 LNHDA and CDR2 SQIVND (reference sequence). The CDR3 extends over 16 amino acids. Trimming cost V 5 bases and J 4 bases; bases outside gene matches: 13. The CDR3 DNA reads as TGTGCCAGTAGTCGAGCACCTGCGACAGGGACCACTGAAGCTTTCTTT. The encoded protein is CASSRAPATGTTEAFF. Based on the CDR3 plus reference TRBV19 and TRBJ1-1, the full variable domain is DGGITQSPKYLFRKEGQNVTLSCEQNLNHDAMYWYRQDPGQGLRLIYYSQIVNDFQKGDIAEGYSVSREKKESFPLTVTSAQKNPTAFYLCASSRAPATGTTEAFFGQGTRLTVV.

The chain combines TRBV15 with TRBJ1-1; D not resolved. The germline V and J ends were trimmed by 0 bases and 7 bases, with 12 bases remaining between them. CDR1 and CDR2 from the germline V gene are LNHNV and YYDKDF (reference sequence). There are 14 residues in the CDR3. The CDR3 coding sequence is TGTGCCACCAGCAGAGACAGGCCAACGAATGAAGCTTTCTTT. It specifies CATSRDRPTNEAFF.

The J gene is TRBJ1-5, the V gene TRBV6-5; unclear D gene. The CDR3 loop spans 15 amino acids. With 0 bases removed from V and 1 base from J, the gap between germline ends came to 7 bases. From germline, CDR1 is MNHEY and CDR2 SVGAGI. DNA for the CDR3: TGTGCCAGCAGTTACTCACCTAGGAGCAATCAGCCCCAGCATTTT. Its protein product is CASSYSPRSNQPQHF.

This clone was counted a few times. This chain uses TRBV28 with TRBJ1-5; D perhaps matches TRBD1 (6 bases). The length of the CDR3 is 14 residues. The V gene lost 6 bases and the J gene lost 6 bases, with 15 bases spanning the gap. In germline, CDR1 is MDHEN, CDR2 SYDVKM. The CDR3 nucleotides are TGTGCCAGCAGCCCACAGGGACGGGCTCAGCCCCAGCATTTT. Translation gives CASSPQGRAQPQHF.

V is TRBV20-1 and J is TRBJ1-2, with 7 bases lining up with TRBD1. The V gene's germline CDR1 is DFQATT and CDR2 SNEGSKA (reference sequence). The CDR3 covers 11 residues. With 6 bases clipped from V and 6 bases from J, the junction kept 4 bases outside the gene matches. As DNA, the CDR3 is TGCAGTGCCCAGGGGGGGGATGGCTACACCTTC. It translates to CSAQGGDGYTF.

The chain recombines TRBV27 with TRBJ1-5, with D possibly TRBD1 on 5 matching bases. Between the trimmed V and J ends, which lost 6 bases and 0 bases, there was a span of 15 bases. The V gene's germline CDR1 is MNHEY and CDR2 SMNVEV (reference sequence). The CDR3 contains 16 residues. CDR3 in amino acids: CASSPDVGHSNQPQHF. The DNA of the CDR3 is TGTGCCAGCAGCCCCGACGTGGGGCATAGCAATCAGCCCCAGCATTTT.

This clone was seen only once. V gene TRBV28 combines with J gene TRBJ1-1, with 9 positions matching TRBD1. After removal of 6 bases from V and 5 bases from J, the junction contained 13 bases not matched to a gene. In germline, CDR1 is MDHEN, CDR2 SYDVKM. The CDR3 totals 16 residues. Here the CDR3 DNA reads TGTGCCAGCAGCGGTGACAGGGGGTGGTCAGTGACTGAAGCTTTCTTT. Translating it yields CASSGDRGWSVTEAFF. Full variable domain (remainder filled in from reference TRBV28 and TRBJ1-1): DVKVTQSSRYLVKRTGEKVFLECVQDMDHENMFWYRQDPGLGLRLIYFSYDVKMKEKGDIPEGYSVSREKKERFSLILESASTNQTSMYLCASSGDRGWSVTEAFFGQGTRLTVV.

V gene TRBV11-3 combines with J gene TRBJ1-1, with a tentative D call TRBD1 (5 bases). There are 13 residues in the CDR3. Between the trimmed V and J ends, which lost 3 bases and 4 bases, there was a span of 9 bases. Per germline, CDR1 SGHNT and CDR2 YENEEA. CDR3 DNA: TGTGCCAGCAGCTTTAGTAGGGGCACTGAAGCTTTCTTT. As protein: CASSFSRGTEAFF.

The chain uses TRBV30 and TRBJ2-3; 7 nucleotides match TRBD2. This CDR3 contains 14 residues. The germline V gene encodes CDR1 GTSNPN and CDR2 SVGIG (reference sequence). The V and J ends lost 4 bases and 3 bases, in that order; junction bases with no gene match: 7. Here the CDR3 DNA reads TGTGCCTGGACTCGGGGAGGGGAGACAGATACGCAGTATTTT. It translates to CAWTRGGETDTQYF.

This clone was seen only once. The rearrangement uses TRBV5-1 and TRBJ2-3, with D unresolved. This CDR3 contains 13 residues. The germline V gene has CDR1 SGHRS and CDR2 YFSETQ. Trimming removed 0 bases from V and 5 bases from J, with 7 bases in between. DNA for the CDR3: TGCGCCAGCAGCTTGGAGTCCGGAGATACGCAGTATTTT. Its protein is CASSLESGDTQYF.

The rearrangement joins TRBV10-1 to TRBJ2-3; maybe TRBD1 (6 bases). CDR3 length: 15 amino acids. The V gene's germline CDR1 is WNHNN and CDR2 SYGVQD (reference sequence). V lost 2 bases and J 2 bases, leaving 11 bases between the germline ends. In DNA form, the CDR3 reads TGCGCCAGCAGTGAGGGCAGGGGCGACACAGATACGCAGTATTTT. Amino acid sequence: CASSEGRGDTDTQYF.

The V gene is TRBV6-5, the J gene TRBJ2-5; TRBD2 agrees at 9 bases. The length of the CDR3 is 13 residues. CDR1 is MNHEY and CDR2 is SVGAGI in the germline V gene. J gave up 7 bases and V 7 bases, and 7 bases lay outside the gene matches. CDR3 in amino acids: CASTIAGARTQYF. The CDR3, as DNA: TGTGCCAGCACCATAGCGGGGGCAAGGACCCAGTACTTC.

This rearrangement joins TRBV18 to TRBJ1-5; D may be TRBD1 (5 bases). V gave up 6 bases and J gave up 7 bases, with 19 bases separating them. The length of the CDR3 is 15 residues. CDR1 KGHSH and CDR2 LQKENI come from the germline V gene. The CDR3 sequence is CASSGGRSVGQPQHF. The CDR3 nucleotides read TGTGCCAGCTCCGGGGGACGGAGCGTAGGGCAGCCCCAGCATTTT.

This chain connects TRBV28 to TRBJ1-2; D is uncertain. This CDR3 has 13 amino acids. The V gene's germline CDR1 is MDHEN and CDR2 SYDVKM. Between the trimmed V and J ends, which lost 5 bases and 7 bases, there was a span of 14 bases. The CDR3 loop is CASSTALNVGYTF. In nucleotides, the CDR3 is TGTGCCAGCAGTACAGCCTTGAATGTTGGCTACACCTTC.

The genes are TRBV27 and TRBJ1-1; no clear D gene. Trimming took off 2 bases at V and 0 bases at J, with 10 bases between the two ends. Germline V gene lookup returns CDR1 MNHEY and CDR2 SMNVEV (reference sequence). This CDR3 spans 15 amino acids. The CDR3 loop is CASSLKPGMNTEAFF. CDR3 coding DNA: TGTGCCAGCAGTTTAAAGCCGGGAATGAACACTGAAGCTTTCTTT.